The TCR beta chain described here comes from a study of blood T cell repertoires in COVID-19. Overall study: The study drew acute and convalescent COVID-19 samples from the United States, Italy and Spain. The cDNA or gDNA used as material had been derived from T cells, B-cell-depleted T cells, or PBMCs.

In the authors' workflow: Nucleated cell number was recorded as an estimate derived from reference gene primer amplification. The assay was immunoSEQ multiplex PCR, and TCRdb's table has in-frame clones only and misses some. The V and J calls and the clone size are those of that table, but D and trimming were determined from the DNA. The sample lists over 200,000 clones; about 86% were seen once. The V end lost 0 bases, the J end lost 10 bases, and 7 bases lay between the germline ends. This CDR3 comprises 13 residues. In germline, CDR1 is SGHAT, CDR2 FQNNGV. Sequencing was done on a sample of peripheral blood. This clonotype was obtained from a man at least 80 years old with acute or convalescent COVID-19. The chain uses TRBV11-2 and TRBJ1-6, with D hard to call. CDR3 amino acids: CASSLEVASPLHF. Written as DNA, the CDR3 is TGTGCCAGCAGCTTAGAGGTGGCCTCACCCCTCCACTTT.